This T cell receptor beta chain is drawn from a study of T cells in Graves' hyperthyroidism and ophthalmopathy. Turning to the study itself: Peripheral blood was acquired at first diagnosis, ahead of any therapy whatsoever.

The study excluded patients with uncontrolled infection, other autoimmune disease, pregnancy or lactation. The PBMCs were taken from approximately 9.7 ml of fresh peripheral blood. The CDR3 is 14 residues long. The V and J ends lost 4 bases and 6 bases, in that order; junction bases with no gene match: 3. Germline loops: CDR1 SGHRS, CDR2 YFSETQ. RNA transcripts were the template for amplifying TCR beta CDR3 regions. RT-PCR in the first round (using the HTBI primer set) targeted the TCR CDR3. Each CDR3 protein is one row after TCRdb ran MiXCR on the multiplex PCR reads. The sample consists of 350,000 to 400,000 distinct CDR3 sequences, around 18% of them appearing once.

Sequencing was done on a sample of blood. This TCR was recovered from a man younger than 30 with Graves' ophthalmopathy. The V and J genes are TRBV5-1 and TRBJ2-5, with 13 bases aligning to TRBD2. The chain's CDR3 is CASSRTSGGKTQYF. The CDR3 region has the DNA TGCGCCAGCAGCCGGACTAGCGGGGGAAAGACCCAGTACTTC.